These 20 T cell receptor beta chains share one sample of origin, sequenced in a study of T cell repertoires in cytomegalovirus infection. Each CDR3 protein gets one entry after TCRdb re-called the reads with MiXCR. The sample carries 200,000 to 250,000 distinct CDR3 sequences, approximately 7% recorded once. Sequenced sample: PBMCs. The receptors come from a human donor in good health (CMV status not recorded). Some clones in this sample may be carry-over from other donors' samples.

The chain carries TRBV29-1 and TRBJ2-2, with TRBD1 matching 7 bases. The germline V gene encodes CDR1 SQVTM and CDR2 ANQGSEA. V lost 6 bases to trimming and J lost 2 bases; unmatched junction nucleotides: 9. There are 15 residues in the CDR3. CDR3 loop: CSVAQGTANTGELFF. The CDR3, as DNA: TGCAGCGTCGCACAGGGGACCGCTAACACCGGGGAGCTGTTTTTT.

This clonotype was recorded many times. The chain combines TRBV28 with TRBJ2-7; possibly TRBD1 for D (5 bases). V dropped 7 bases and J dropped 3 bases, with 13 bases sitting between them. The CDR3 has 13 amino acids. Germline values: CDR1 MDHEN, CDR2 SYDVKM. The CDR3 DNA sequence: TGTGCCAGCATGGGCAGGGCCTACTACGAGCAGTACTTC. It encodes CASMGRAYYEQYF.

This clonotype was seen ten or more times. CDR3 sequence reads: CASSLLGQGNTGELFF. For the CDR3, the DNA is TGCGCCAGCAGCCTCTTGGGACAGGGGAACACCGGGGAGCTGTTTTTT. The V and J genes are TRBV4-3 and TRBJ2-2, with 9 bases lining up with TRBD1. The CDR3 runs 16 residues. Germline V lookup: CDR1 LGHNA, CDR2 YSLEER. The junction had 4 bases not matched to a gene; V was cut back by 4 bases and J by 1 base.

The chain uses TRBV19 and TRBJ2-5; 7 bases are shared with TRBD2. The V and J ends lost 5 bases and 2 bases, in that order; junction bases with no gene match: 5. This CDR3 spans 14 amino acids. The germline CDR1 and CDR2 sequences are LNHDA and SQIVND (reference sequence). DNA for the CDR3: TGTGCCAGTAGTCCACTAGCGATTCAAGAGACCCAGTACTTC. Translated: CASSPLAIQETQYF. Full variable domain (outside the CDR3, taken from reference TRBV19 and TRBJ2-5): DGGITQSPKYLFRKEGQNVTLSCEQNLNHDAMYWYRQDPGQGLRLIYYSQIVNDFQKGDIAEGYSVSREKKESFPLTVTSAQKNPTAFYLCASSPLAIQETQYFGPGTRLLVL.

This clonotype showed up just a few times. V gene TRBV14 combines with J gene TRBJ2-1, with 10 nucleotides matching TRBD1. CDR3 length: 17 residues. Looked up from germline, CDR1 is SGHDN and CDR2 is FVKESK. V lost 1 base to trimming and J lost 6 bases; unmatched junction nucleotides: 9. CDR3 region: CASSQGGTGAWVNEQFF. The CDR3 DNA sequence: TGTGCCAGCAGCCAAGGCGGGACAGGGGCTTGGGTCAATGAGCAGTTCTTC.

This clonotype was seen at least ten times. The chain is built from TRBV30 and TRBJ2-7, with a possible D match to TRBD1 (6 bases). The CDR3 covers 11 residues. V was clipped by 6 bases and J by 4 bases, with 10 bases between them. Per germline, CDR1 GTSNPN and CDR2 SVGIG (reference sequence). This CDR3 reads CACRRGYEQYF. The CDR3 DNA is TGTGCCTGCCGCAGGGGTTACGAGCAGTACTTC.

This clonotype came up many times. The chain combines TRBV19 with TRBJ2-1; D is perhaps TRBD2 (5 bases). From germline, CDR1 is LNHDA and CDR2 SQIVND (reference sequence). Trimming pared 7 bases from V and 4 bases from J, leaving 17 bases between. This CDR3 region has 15 residues. The CDR3 is CASTPRATRYNEQFF. The DNA for the CDR3 is TGTGCCAGTACCCCGCGGGCGACCCGTTACAATGAGCAGTTCTTC.

This clonotype has at least ten counts. This rearrangement joins TRBV28 to TRBJ1-5; D possibly corresponds to TRBD1 (6 bases). The CDR3 length is 15 residues. Trimming pared 3 bases from V and 3 bases from J, leaving 12 bases between. From germline, CDR1 is MDHEN and CDR2 SYDVKM. CDR3 bases: TGTGCCAGCAGTTTTGGATGGACAGTCAATCAGCCCCAGCATTTT. Translation: CASSFGWTVNQPQHF.

This clonotype was counted at least ten times. This chain joins TRBV4-1 and TRBJ2-5; D is ambiguous. V lost 8 bases, J lost 2 bases, and 12 bases lay in between. The germline gives CDR1 MGHRA, CDR2 YSYEKL. This CDR3 has 13 residues. The CDR3 sequence is CASDPSGQETQYF. The DNA for the CDR3 is TGCGCCAGCGATCCATCCGGGCAAGAGACCCAGTACTTC.

This clonotype was detected ten times or more. CDR3 nucleotides: TGCAGCGTTGGGACAGGGGGAAGCGGCGAGCAGTACTTC. It specifies CSVGTGGSGEQYF. The V and J genes are TRBV29-1 and TRBJ2-7; 10 bases match TRBD1. Unmatched junction bases numbered 6, after V lost 4 bases and J lost 6 bases. This CDR3 is 13 amino acids long. Germline loops: CDR1 SQVTM, CDR2 ANQGSEA.

This clonotype was counted at least ten times. The genes are TRBV10-3 and TRBJ1-1; 8 bases fit TRBD1. This CDR3 spans 15 amino acids. Germline values: CDR1 ENHRY, CDR2 SYGVKD. The trim removed 3 bases at V and 5 bases at J, leaving 8 bases unmatched. In DNA, the CDR3 is TGTGCCATCAGTGACTCGACAGGGGTAGAGACTGAAGCTTTCTTT. This translates into CAISDSTGVETEAFF.

This clonotype has ten or more counts. The gene calls are TRBV7-2 and TRBJ2-1; 12 bases are a match to TRBD1. Trimming cost V 2 bases and J 9 bases; bases outside gene matches: 5. This CDR3 region has 15 residues. CDR1 and CDR2 from the germline V gene are SGHTA and FQGNSA. CDR3 in amino acids: CASSLLGQGAGEQFF. The CDR3 nucleotides are TGTGCCAGCAGCTTACTGGGACAGGGGGCTGGTGAGCAGTTCTTC.

This clonotype was seen ten or more times. The chain has TRBV7-9 and TRBJ2-3; 8 bases are a match to TRBD2. Germline V lookup: CDR1 SEHNR, CDR2 FQNEAQ (reference sequence). This CDR3 comprises 15 residues. V shed 0 bases, J shed 5 bases, and the junction held 4 bases outside the gene matches. The CDR3 protein is CASSLASGGGDTQYF. As DNA, the CDR3 is TGTGCCAGCAGCTTAGCATCCGGGGGGGGAGATACGCAGTATTTT.

This clonotype was seen repeatedly, ten times or more. The V and J genes are TRBV11-2 and TRBJ2-3, with TRBD2 matching over 10 bases. V was clipped by 4 bases and J by 4 bases; unmatched bases: 5. CDR1 is SGHAT and CDR2 is FQNNGV in the germline V gene. The CDR3 covers 15 residues. CDR3 nucleotides: TGTGCCAGCAGCTACAGCGGGGGGGCACCAGATACGCAGTATTTT. It specifies CASSYSGGAPDTQYF.

The chain uses TRBV20-1 and TRBJ1-5; D gene uncertain. V lost 3 bases and J lost 8, with 11 bases in between. This CDR3 region has 12 residues. Germline assignment: CDR1 DFQATT and CDR2 SNEGSKA (reference sequence). The CDR3 protein is CSAREGGKPQHF. DNA for the CDR3: TGCAGTGCTAGGGAGGGAGGCAAGCCCCAGCATTTT.

This clonotype has at least ten counts. V and J are TRBV7-2 and TRBJ1-4; 9 bases are shared with TRBD1. J was trimmed by 10 bases and V by 5 bases; bases with no gene match: 8. Germline CDR1 and CDR2: SGHTA and FQGNSA. The CDR3 contains 14 residues. The CDR3 loop is CASSLPGQGSKLFF. CDR3 bases: TGTGCCAGCAGCCTCCCGGGACAGGGCTCAAAACTGTTTTTT.

This clonotype came up many times. V is TRBV28 and J is TRBJ1-2; TRBD1 aligns across 8 bases. V gave up 7 bases and J gave up 6 bases; unmatched junction bases: 7. Germline CDR1 is MDHEN and CDR2 is SYDVKM. This CDR3 is built from 13 residues. Written as DNA, the CDR3 is TGTGCCAGCATACAAGCGACAGGGGATGGCTACACCTTC. It specifies CASIQATGDGYTF.

In this sample, this clonotype turned up many times. The V and J genes are TRBV25-1 and TRBJ1-6; TRBD1 might be the D (6 bases). V was trimmed by 3 bases and J by 7 bases, leaving 13 bases between them. The CDR3 runs to 15 residues. Germline V CDR1 and CDR2: MGHDK, SYGVNS. For the CDR3, the DNA is TGTGCCAGCAGTGATCTGGGGGCTCGGAATTCACCCCTCCACTTT. As protein: CASSDLGARNSPLHF.

This chain links TRBV3-1 with TRBJ1-3, with no clear D. This CDR3 spans 16 amino acids. Germline V gene data show CDR1 as LGHDT and CDR2 as YNNKEL (reference sequence). Trimming took 4 bases from V and 0 from J, leaving 13 bases between them. DNA of the CDR3: TGTGCCAGCAGCCTTAGTCAGTTAAGCTCTGGAAACACCATATATTTT. Its translation: CASSLSQLSSGNTIYF.

There are many counts of this clonotype. CDR3 nucleotide sequence: TGTGCCAGCAGCCAGGACAGGAACTATGGCTACACCTTC. This gives the protein CASSQDRNYGYTF. The chain is built from TRBV14 and TRBJ1-2; 7 positions match TRBD1. Germline loops: CDR1 SGHDN, CDR2 FVKESK. V trimming: 3 bases; J trimming: 2 bases; junction bases outside the gene matches: 0. The CDR3 runs 13 residues.